Below, 14 T cell receptor beta chains from the same sample are listed, as sequenced in a study of OX40 agonist ivuxolimab in advanced cancers. TCRdb's table, derived via immunoSEQ multiplex PCR, lists solely in-frame clones and lacks some. The data contain approximately 48,000 clones, around 82% of them seen just once; the ten biggest clones take up around 2%. The specimen comprised CD4+ or CD8+ T cells sorted from blood, sampled in a trial of the OX40 agonist ivuxolimab. These receptors came from an adult with an advanced solid tumor such as melanoma, head and neck, liver or kidney cancer.

J is TRBJ2-2 and V is TRBV19, with 9 bases lining up with TRBD1. The CDR3 covers 16 residues. Looked up from germline, CDR1 is LNHDA and CDR2 is SQIVND (reference sequence). The junction had 3 bases not matched to a gene; V was cut back by 3 bases and J by 1 base. Written as DNA, the CDR3 is TGTGCCAGTAGTATCCGGACAGGGGTGAACACCGGGGAGCTGTTTTTT. This translates into CASSIRTGVNTGELFF.

The chain is built from TRBV6-1 and TRBJ2-3; possible D gene TRBD2, 6 bases. Per the germline V gene, CDR1 is MNHNS and CDR2 is SASEGT. Trimming pared 2 bases from V and 1 base from J, leaving 13 bases between. The CDR3 extends over 16 amino acids. CDR3 residues: CASSELGGFGTDTQYF. As DNA, the CDR3 is TGTGCCAGCAGTGAATTGGGGGGATTCGGCACAGATACGCAGTATTTT.

The rearrangement uses TRBV29-1 and TRBJ1-2; D is ambiguous. This CDR3 has 10 amino acids. From germline, CDR1 is SQVTM and CDR2 ANQGSEA. V lost 3 bases and J 1 base, leaving 0 bases between the germline ends. Here the CDR3 DNA reads TGCAGCGTTGATAACTATGGCTACACCTTC. Protein product: CSVDNYGYTF.

The CDR3 bases are TGTGCCAGCAGTTTATTCCGTGGGACTAGCGGGTTGGGCGAGCAGTACTTC. Residues: CASSLFRGTSGLGEQYF. This chain uses TRBV28 with TRBJ2-7; 12 bases fit TRBD2. This CDR3 has 17 residues. CDR1 and CDR2 from the germline V gene are MDHEN and SYDVKM. With 1 base clipped from V and 6 bases from J, the junction kept 10 bases outside the gene matches.

J is TRBJ2-2 and V is TRBV28; D possibly corresponds to TRBD2 (6 bases). The CDR3 has 13 residues. The germline V gene has CDR1 MDHEN and CDR2 SYDVKM. The V end lost 4 bases, the J end lost 5 bases, and 8 bases lay between the germline ends. The CDR3 DNA reads as TGTGCCAGCAGTTCGGGAGCGACCGGGGAGCTGTTTTTT. This encodes CASSSGATGELFF. Filled out from reference TRBV28 and TRBJ2-2, the complete variable domain reads DVKVTQSSRYLVKRTGEKVFLECVQDMDHENMFWYRQDPGLGLRLIYFSYDVKMKEKGDIPEGYSVSREKKERFSLILESASTNQTSMYLCASSSGATGELFFGEGSRLTVL.

The chain links TRBV28 to TRBJ2-5, with a tentative D call TRBD2 (6 bases). Germline assignment: CDR1 MDHEN and CDR2 SYDVKM. The CDR3 covers 12 residues. The V end lost 5 bases, the J end lost 9 bases, and 13 bases lay between the germline ends. The CDR3 region is CASSGGPGAQYF. CDR3 nucleotide sequence: TGTGCCAGCAGTGGCGGTCCGGGGGCCCAGTACTTC.

The V call is TRBV19, the J call TRBJ2-2; 9 nucleotides align to TRBD2. In germline, CDR1 is LNHDA, CDR2 SQIVND (reference sequence). J gave up 10 bases and V 8 bases, and 26 bases lay outside the gene matches. The CDR3 covers 19 residues. For the CDR3, the DNA is TGTGCCAGTTCCGGGGGGACTAGCCCAGTCCGGGCGGGTCTGTCGGAGCTGTTTTTT. Its protein product is CASSGGTSPVRAGLSELFF.

The chain carries TRBV20-1 and TRBJ1-1; tentative D call: TRBD1 (6 bases). The CDR3 contains 11 residues. Germline CDR1 and CDR2: DFQATT and SNEGSKA (reference sequence). V was shortened by 5 bases and J by 10 bases, with 14 bases between the two germline ends. CDR3 sequence reads: CSAYRANGAFF. The CDR3 nucleotides read TGCAGTGCTTACAGGGCTAACGGAGCTTTCTTT.

The chain combines TRBV28 with TRBJ1-2; weak D call: TRBD1 (5 bases). Germline V CDR1 and CDR2: MDHEN, SYDVKM. There are 14 residues in the CDR3. V gave up 7 bases and J gave up 7 bases, with 19 bases separating them. The CDR3 DNA is TGTGCCAGCAAACCGGGGACCGCCGGGATTGGCTACACCTTC. It translates to CASKPGTAGIGYTF.

This chain joins TRBV7-6 and TRBJ1-2; D call uncertain. Germline CDR1 reads SGHVS; CDR2 reads FNYEAQ. Deletions cut 0 bases from V and 8 bases from J, with 19 bases between. The CDR3 has 16 amino acids. The CDR3, as DNA: TGTGCCAGCAGCTTAGCTCTTTCGTCCAGAAAAGAGGGCTACACCTTC. Translation: CASSLALSSRKEGYTF.

V gene TRBV5-1 combines with J gene TRBJ2-5; 7 nucleotides align to TRBD1. The germline V gene has CDR1 SGHRS and CDR2 YFSETQ. With 7 bases clipped from V and 4 bases from J, the junction kept 10 bases outside the gene matches. This CDR3 has 14 residues. The CDR3 DNA follows: TGCGCCAGCTCCGAACAGGGGCAGGGAGAGACCCAGTACTTC. Translation: CASSEQGQGETQYF.

This chain connects TRBV10-3 to TRBJ2-7, with 10 bases identical to TRBD1. CDR1 ENHRY and CDR2 SYGVKD come from the germline V gene. Trimming cost V 5 bases and J 2 bases; bases outside gene matches: 15. CDR3 length: 18 amino acids. The CDR3 is CAISKTTIRDRGPYEQYF. CDR3 nucleotides: TGTGCCATCAGTAAAACAACTATCCGGGACAGGGGCCCCTACGAGCAGTACTTC.

The rearrangement joins TRBV14 to TRBJ1-3; 7 nucleotides agree with TRBD1. The CDR3 runs 15 residues. V dropped 3 bases and J dropped 5; count of bases not matched to a gene: 7. Germline-derived CDR1 and CDR2 are SGHDN and FVKESK. CDR3: CASSHPGQSRNTIYF. As DNA, the CDR3 is TGTGCCAGCAGCCACCCGGGACAGTCTAGAAACACCATATATTTT.

The chain recombines TRBV6-5 with TRBJ1-1; no clear D gene. Germline CDR1 is MNHEY and CDR2 is SVGAGI. CDR3 length: 13 residues. V was cut by 6 bases and J by 8 bases, with 16 bases left in between. CDR3 nucleotide sequence: TGTGCCAGCAGGCAAATGATCCGCCTGGAAGCTTTCTTT. As protein: CASRQMIRLEAFF.